This T cell receptor beta chain is from a study of early T cells in non-severe SARS-CoV-2 infection. The overall study: From unsorted whole blood, bulk RNA was sequenced, and the chains remained unpaired.

CDR1 LGHDT and CDR2 YNNKEL come from the germline V gene (reference sequence). This CDR3 has 15 amino acids. The V and J ends lost 1 base and 5 bases respectively, with 14 bases between them. Each cDNA molecule carried a unique molecular identifier. TCRdb reprocessed the 5' RACE reads via MiXCR and lists one record per CDR3 protein. Here the sample spans around 57,000 distinct CDR3 sequences, approximately 10% being singletons. Findings and caveats of the study: Matching against VDJdb likely underestimated virus-specific expansions, favoring anti-spike CD8.

This clonotype was observed a few times. Its antigen is unidentified. The gene calls are TRBV3-1 and TRBJ1-1; tentatively, D is TRBD1 (6 bases). The sample consisted of whole blood. The clonotype was recovered from an adult who was a healthcare worker with PCR-confirmed SARS-CoV-2 infection or an uninfected control (not recorded which). The CDR3 coding sequence is TGTGCCAGCAGCCAAGCCAGCGGGGGCTCGACTGAAGCTTTCTTT. Protein sequence: CASSQASGGSTEAFF.